One T cell receptor beta chain is described in this entry. The sample belongs to a study of T cells in Graves' hyperthyroidism and ophthalmopathy. The TCR beta CDR3 regions underwent amplification using RNA transcripts as the source. A set of HTBI primers served as the primers for a first-round RT-PCR of the TCR CDR3. Each CDR3 protein is one row after TCRdb ran MiXCR on the multiplex PCR reads. This sample carries 410,000 or so distinct CDR3 sequences, roughly 14% of them seen once, and the ten largest clones take less than 15%. In germline, CDR1 is MDHEN, CDR2 SYDVKM. J was trimmed by 8 bases and V by 5 bases; bases with no gene match: 6. This CDR3 spans 14 amino acids.

The J gene is TRBJ2-1, the V gene TRBV28, with TRBD2 identical over 10 bases. Sequenced: blood. This receptor was taken from a young man with Graves' ophthalmopathy. CDR3 DNA: TGTGCCAGCAGTCTCCCTAGCGGGAGTTATGAGCAGTTCTTC. It encodes CASSLPSGSYEQFF.